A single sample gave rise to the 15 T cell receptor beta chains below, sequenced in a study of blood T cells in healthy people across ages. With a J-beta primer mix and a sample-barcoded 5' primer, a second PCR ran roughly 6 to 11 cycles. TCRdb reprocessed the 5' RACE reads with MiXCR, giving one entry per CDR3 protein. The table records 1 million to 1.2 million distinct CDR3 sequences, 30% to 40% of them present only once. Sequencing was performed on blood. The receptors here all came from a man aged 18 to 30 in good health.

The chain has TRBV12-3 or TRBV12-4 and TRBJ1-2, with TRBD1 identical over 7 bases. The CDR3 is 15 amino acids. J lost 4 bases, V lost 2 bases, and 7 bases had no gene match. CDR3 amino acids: CASSLMGGQSYGYTF. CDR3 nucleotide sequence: TGTGCCAGCAGTTTAATGGGGGGACAGAGCTATGGCTACACCTTC.

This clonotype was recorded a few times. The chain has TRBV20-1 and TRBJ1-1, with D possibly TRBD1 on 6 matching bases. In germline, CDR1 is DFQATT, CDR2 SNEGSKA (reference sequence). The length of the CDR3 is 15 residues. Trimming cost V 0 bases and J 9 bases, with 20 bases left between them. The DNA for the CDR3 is TGCAGTGCTAGAGATCATCGGACAGCAGTGTGGAAAGCTTTCTTT. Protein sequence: CSARDHRTAVWKAFF.

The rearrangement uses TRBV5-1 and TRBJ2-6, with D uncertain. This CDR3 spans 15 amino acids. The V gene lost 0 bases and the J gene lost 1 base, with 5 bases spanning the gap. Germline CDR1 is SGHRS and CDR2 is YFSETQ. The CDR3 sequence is CASSLELSGANVLTF. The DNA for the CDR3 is TGCGCCAGCAGCTTGGAGCTTTCTGGGGCCAACGTCCTGACTTTC.

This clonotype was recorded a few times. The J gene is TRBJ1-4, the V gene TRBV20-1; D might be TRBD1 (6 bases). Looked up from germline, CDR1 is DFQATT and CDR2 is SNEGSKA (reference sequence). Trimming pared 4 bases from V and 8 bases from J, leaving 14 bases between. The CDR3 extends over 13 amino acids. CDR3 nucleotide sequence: TGCAGTGCTACGCCCAGGGGAGGCGAAAAACTGTTTTTT. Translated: CSATPRGGEKLFF.

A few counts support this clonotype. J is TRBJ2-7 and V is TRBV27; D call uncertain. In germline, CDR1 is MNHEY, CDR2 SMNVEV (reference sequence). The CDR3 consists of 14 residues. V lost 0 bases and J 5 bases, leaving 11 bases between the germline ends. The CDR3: CASSLSNQADEQYF. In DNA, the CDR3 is TGTGCCAGCAGTTTATCGAACCAGGCGGACGAGCAGTACTTC.

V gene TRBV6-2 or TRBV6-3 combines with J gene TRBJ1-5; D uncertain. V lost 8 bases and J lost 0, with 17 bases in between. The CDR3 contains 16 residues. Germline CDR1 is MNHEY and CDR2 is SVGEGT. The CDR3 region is CASGPSTRDSNQPQHF. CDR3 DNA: TGTGCCAGCGGCCCCTCGACGAGGGATAGCAATCAGCCCCAGCATTTT.

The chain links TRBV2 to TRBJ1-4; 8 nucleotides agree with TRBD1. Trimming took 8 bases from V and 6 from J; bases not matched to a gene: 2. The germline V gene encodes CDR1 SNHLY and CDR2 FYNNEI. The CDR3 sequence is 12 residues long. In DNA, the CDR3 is TGTGCCAGCGGGGGACAGGATGAAAAACTGTTTTTT. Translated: CASGGQDEKLFF.

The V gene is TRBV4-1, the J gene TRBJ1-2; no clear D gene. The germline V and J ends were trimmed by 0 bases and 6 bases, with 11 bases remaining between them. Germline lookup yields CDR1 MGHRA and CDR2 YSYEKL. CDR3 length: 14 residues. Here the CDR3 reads CASSQDRANDGYTF. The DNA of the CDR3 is TGCGCCAGCAGCCAAGATCGCGCAAACGATGGCTACACCTTC.

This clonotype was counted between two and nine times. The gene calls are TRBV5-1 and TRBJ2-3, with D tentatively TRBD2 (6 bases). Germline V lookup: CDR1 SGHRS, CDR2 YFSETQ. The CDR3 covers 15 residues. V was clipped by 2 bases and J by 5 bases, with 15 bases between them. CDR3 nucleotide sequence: TGCGCCAGCAGCTTTGGGACTGCCCGGGTAGATACGCAGTATTTT. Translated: CASSFGTARVDTQYF.

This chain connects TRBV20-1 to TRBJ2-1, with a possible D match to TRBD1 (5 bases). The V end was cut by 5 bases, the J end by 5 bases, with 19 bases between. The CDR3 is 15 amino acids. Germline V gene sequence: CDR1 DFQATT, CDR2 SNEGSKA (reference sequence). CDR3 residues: CSAVNKDRANNEQFF. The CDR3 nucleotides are TGCAGTGCTGTTAATAAAGACAGAGCTAACAATGAGCAGTTCTTC.

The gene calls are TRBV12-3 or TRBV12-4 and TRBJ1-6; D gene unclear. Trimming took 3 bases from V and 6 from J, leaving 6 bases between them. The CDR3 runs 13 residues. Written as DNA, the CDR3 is TGTGCCAGCAGTTTTGTGCTTAATTCACCCCTCCACTTT. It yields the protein CASSFVLNSPLHF.

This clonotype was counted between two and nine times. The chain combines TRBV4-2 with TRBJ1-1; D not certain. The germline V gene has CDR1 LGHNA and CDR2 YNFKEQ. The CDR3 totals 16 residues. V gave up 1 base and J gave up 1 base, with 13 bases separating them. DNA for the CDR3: TGTGCCAGCAGCCAAGCCGAGGGCCAGACGAACACTGAAGCTTTCTTT. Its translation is CASSQAEGQTNTEAFF.

The CDR3 region has the DNA TGCGCCAGCAGCCAAGATCAAGAGGGGGCGAACTATGGCTACACCTTC. Amino acids: CASSQDQEGANYGYTF. The chain has TRBV4-3 and TRBJ1-2; 7 bases are a match to TRBD1. Germline V gene sequence: CDR1 LGHNA, CDR2 YSLEER. The ends lost 0 bases at V and 2 bases at J; junction bases unmatched: 6. The CDR3 is 16 residues long.

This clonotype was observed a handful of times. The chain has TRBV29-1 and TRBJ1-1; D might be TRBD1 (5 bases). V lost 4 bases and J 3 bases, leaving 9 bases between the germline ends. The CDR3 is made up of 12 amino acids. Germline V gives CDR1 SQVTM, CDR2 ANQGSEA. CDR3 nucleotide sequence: TGCAGCGTTGTTGCGGGGGACACTGAAGCTTTCTTT. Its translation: CSVVAGDTEAFF.

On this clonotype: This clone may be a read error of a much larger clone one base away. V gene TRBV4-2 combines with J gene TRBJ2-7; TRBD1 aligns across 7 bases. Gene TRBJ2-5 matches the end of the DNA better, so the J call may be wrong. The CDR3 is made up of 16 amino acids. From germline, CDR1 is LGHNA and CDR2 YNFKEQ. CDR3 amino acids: CASSQVLGTEQETQYF. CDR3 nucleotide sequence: TGTGCCAGCAGCCAAGTCCTTGGGACAGAGCAAGAGACCCAGTACTTC.